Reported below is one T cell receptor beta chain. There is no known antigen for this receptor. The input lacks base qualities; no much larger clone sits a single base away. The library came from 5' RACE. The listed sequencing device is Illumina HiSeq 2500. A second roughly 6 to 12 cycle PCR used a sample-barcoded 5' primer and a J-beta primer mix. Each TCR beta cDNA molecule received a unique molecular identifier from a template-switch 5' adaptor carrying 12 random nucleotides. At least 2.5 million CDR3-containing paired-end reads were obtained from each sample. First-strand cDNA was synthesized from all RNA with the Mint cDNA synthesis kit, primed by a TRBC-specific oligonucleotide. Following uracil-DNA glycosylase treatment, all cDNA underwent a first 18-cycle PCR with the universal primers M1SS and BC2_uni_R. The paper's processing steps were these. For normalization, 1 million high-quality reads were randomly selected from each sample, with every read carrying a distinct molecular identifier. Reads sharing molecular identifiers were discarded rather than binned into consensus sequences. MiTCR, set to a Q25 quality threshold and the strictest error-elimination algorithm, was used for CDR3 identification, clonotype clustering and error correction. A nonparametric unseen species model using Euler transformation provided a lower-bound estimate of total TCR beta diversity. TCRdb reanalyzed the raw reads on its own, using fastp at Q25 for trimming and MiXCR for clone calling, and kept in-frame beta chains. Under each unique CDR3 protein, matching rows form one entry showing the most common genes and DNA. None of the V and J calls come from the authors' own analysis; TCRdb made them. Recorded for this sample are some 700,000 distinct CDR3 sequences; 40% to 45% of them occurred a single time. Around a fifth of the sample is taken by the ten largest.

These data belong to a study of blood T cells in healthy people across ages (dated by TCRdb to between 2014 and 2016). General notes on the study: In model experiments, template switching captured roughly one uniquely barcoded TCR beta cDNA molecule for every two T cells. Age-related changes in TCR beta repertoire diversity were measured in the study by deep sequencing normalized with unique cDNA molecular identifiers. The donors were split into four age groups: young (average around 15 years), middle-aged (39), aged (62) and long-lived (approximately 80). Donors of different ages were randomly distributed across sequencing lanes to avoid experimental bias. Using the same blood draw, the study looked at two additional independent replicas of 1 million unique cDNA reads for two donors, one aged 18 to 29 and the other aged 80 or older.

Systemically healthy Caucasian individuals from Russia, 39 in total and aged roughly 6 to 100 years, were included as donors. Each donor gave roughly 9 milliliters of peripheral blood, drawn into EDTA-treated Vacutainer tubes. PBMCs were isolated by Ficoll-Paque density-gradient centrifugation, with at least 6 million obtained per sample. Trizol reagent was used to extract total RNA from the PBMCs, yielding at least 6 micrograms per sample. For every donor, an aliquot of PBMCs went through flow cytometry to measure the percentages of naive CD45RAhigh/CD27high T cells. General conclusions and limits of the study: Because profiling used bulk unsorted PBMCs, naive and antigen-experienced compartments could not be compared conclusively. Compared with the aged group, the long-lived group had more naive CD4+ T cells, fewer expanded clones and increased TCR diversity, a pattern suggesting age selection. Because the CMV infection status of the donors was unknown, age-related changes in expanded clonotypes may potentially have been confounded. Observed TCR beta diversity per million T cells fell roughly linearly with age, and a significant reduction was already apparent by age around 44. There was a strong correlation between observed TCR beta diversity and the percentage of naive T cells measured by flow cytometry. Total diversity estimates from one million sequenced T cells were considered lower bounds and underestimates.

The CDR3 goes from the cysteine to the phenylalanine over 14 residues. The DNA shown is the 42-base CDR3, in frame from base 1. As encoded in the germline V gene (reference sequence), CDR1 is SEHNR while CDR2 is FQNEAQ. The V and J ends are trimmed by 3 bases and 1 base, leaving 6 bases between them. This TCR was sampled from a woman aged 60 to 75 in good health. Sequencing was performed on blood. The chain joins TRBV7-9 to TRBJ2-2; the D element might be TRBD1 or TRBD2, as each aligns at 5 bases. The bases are TGTGCCAGCAGCTTGAGGGGGAACACCGGGGAGCTGTTTTTT. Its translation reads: CASSLRGNTGELFF.